What follows are 17 T cell receptor beta chains derived from one specimen sequenced in a study of blood T cells in healthy people across ages. Then a second PCR, running about 6 to 12 cycles, was carried out with a sample-barcoded 5' primer and a J-beta primer mix. A single record per CDR3 protein comes from TCRdb applying MiXCR to the 5' RACE reads. The data hold 700,000 or so distinct CDR3 sequences, with 22% observed a single time. Sequenced material: blood. These receptors all come from a man between 65 and 85 years old in good health.

The chain couples TRBV5-1 to TRBJ2-7; unclear D gene. The CDR3 loop spans 13 amino acids. Germline CDR1 and CDR2: SGHRS and YFSETQ. Trimming stripped 4 bases from V and 6 bases from J, with 14 bases between. This CDR3 is CASSQASSSEQYV. Here the CDR3 DNA reads TGCGCCAGCAGCCAGGCTAGTTCCAGCGAGCAGTACGTC.

V is TRBV6-5 and J is TRBJ1-2, with D tentatively TRBD1 (5 bases). CDR1 MNHEY and CDR2 SVGAGI come from the germline V gene. The V and J ends lost 2 bases and 4 bases respectively, with 17 bases between them. The CDR3 is 16 amino acids. The CDR3 here is CASSYDQGFNLYGYTF. CDR3 nucleotides: TGTGCCAGCAGTTACGATCAGGGCTTTAACCTCTATGGCTACACCTTC.

In its sample, this clonotype was seen a few times. This CDR3 is CSAGLQGMNTEAFF. The CDR3 coding sequence is TGCAGCGCTGGGCTACAGGGAATGAACACTGAAGCTTTCTTT. V and J are TRBV29-1 and TRBJ1-1, with a weak D call TRBD1 (6 bases). V dropped 7 bases and J dropped 0 bases, with 15 bases sitting between them. The CDR3 totals 14 residues. CDR1 and CDR2 (germline): SQVTM, ANQGSEA.

This clonotype was observed at least ten times. This chain connects TRBV9 to TRBJ2-5; no clear D. The ends were cut back, 0 bases at V and 6 bases at J, with 12 bases in the middle. The CDR3 has 14 residues. In germline, CDR1 is SGDLS, CDR2 YYNGEE. CDR3 in amino acids: CASSVGSPPQTQYF. In nucleotides, the CDR3 is TGTGCCAGCAGCGTAGGATCCCCCCCTCAGACCCAGTACTTC.

This clonotype was counted a few times. The CDR3 nucleotides read TGTGCCAGCAGGGTGGACAGGGGGGTTTACAATGAGCAGTTCTTC. This sequence encodes CASRVDRGVYNEQFF. This rearrangement joins TRBV2 to TRBJ2-1; TRBD1 aligns across 10 bases. Looked up from germline, CDR1 is SNHLY and CDR2 is FYNNEI. The CDR3 loop spans 15 amino acids. V shed 6 bases and J 4 bases; nucleotides not matched to a gene: 6.

The rearrangement links TRBV7-2 to TRBJ2-7, with D uncertain. Germline V gene lookup returns CDR1 SGHTA and CDR2 FQGNSA. The CDR3 spans 17 residues. V lost 1 base to trimming and J lost 1 base, with 17 bases between them. Here the CDR3 DNA reads TGTGCCAGCAGCTTAGACATCCGGGTCCCCACTTCCTACGAGCAGTACGTC. It codes for CASSLDIRVPTSYEQYV.

This clonotype is a singleton in its sample. V and J are TRBV6-2 or TRBV6-3 and TRBJ2-3, with a weak D call TRBD2 (7 bases). This CDR3 is built from 17 residues. CDR1 and CDR2 (germline): MNHEY, SVGEGT. Trimming left V 0 bases short and J 4 bases short, with 17 bases between. The CDR3 coding sequence is TGTGCCAGCAGTTACTCCGGTAGGGGGGGCCTCGCAGATACGCAGTATTTT. Amino acid sequence: CASSYSGRGGLADTQYF.

The rearrangement links TRBV6-2 or TRBV6-3 to TRBJ2-4; the match to TRBD1 covers 10 bases. CDR1 and CDR2 (germline): MNHEY, SVGEGT. This CDR3 contains 18 residues. V was pared by 6 bases and J by 1 base, with 12 bases of the junction left unmatched. The CDR3 is CASRRSGTGAEAKNIQYF. The CDR3 bases are TGTGCCAGCAGGCGATCCGGGACAGGGGCCGAGGCCAAAAACATTCAGTACTTC.

CDR3 loop: CSVAYRATNEKLFF. For the CDR3, the DNA is TGCAGCGTTGCTTACAGGGCAACTAATGAAAAACTGTTTTTT. J is TRBJ1-4 and V is TRBV29-1; a possible D gene is TRBD1 (6 bases). CDR1 SQVTM and CDR2 ANQGSEA come from the germline V gene. The CDR3 is 14 residues long. Trimming took off 4 bases at V and 0 bases at J, with 9 bases between the two ends.

V gene TRBV5-1 combines with J gene TRBJ2-7; 10 bases are a match to TRBD1. The CDR3 loop spans 15 amino acids. Looked up from germline, CDR1 is SGHRS and CDR2 is YFSETQ. V was pared by 5 bases and J by 3 bases, with 8 bases of the junction left unmatched. CDR3 sequence (DNA): TGCGCCAGCAGTTCACCGGGACAGGGGATCTACGAGCAGTACGTC. Translation: CASSSPGQGIYEQYV.

The gene calls are TRBV7-9 and TRBJ2-1, with 9 positions matching TRBD1. The CDR3 runs 15 residues. The J segment lost 3 bases and the V segment lost 6 bases, leaving 6 bases of the junction unmatched. Germline V gene lookup returns CDR1 SEHNR and CDR2 FQNEAQ (reference sequence). The CDR3 DNA reads as TGTGCCAGCAGTAGGGACAGGGATTTCTACAATGAGCAGTTCTTC. Translated: CASSRDRDFYNEQFF.

The V call is TRBV3-1, the J call TRBJ2-4; 7 bases are shared with TRBD2. CDR3 length equals 15 residues. In germline, CDR1 is LGHDT, CDR2 YNNKEL (reference sequence). V trimming: 0 bases; J trimming: 9 bases; junction bases outside the gene matches: 8. The CDR3 loop reads CASSQEVGSGTIQYF. The CDR3 DNA is TGTGCCAGCAGCCAAGAGGTAGGGAGCGGGACCATTCAGTACTTC. The whole variable domain, filled in from reference TRBV3-1 and TRBJ2-4, reads DTAVSQTPKYLVTQMGNDKSIKCEQNLGHDTMYWYKQDSKKFLKIMFSYNNKELIINETVPNRFSPKSPDKAHLNLHINSLELGDSAVYFCASSQEVGSGTIQYFGAGTRLSVL.

About this clonotype itself: It is unclear where the CDR3 begins or ends on the DNA, so no DNA is shown, and the CDR3 is as TCRdb lists it. The chain has TRBV19 and TRBJ1-1. The CDR3 is 13 amino acids long, termini counted. Germline CDR1 is LNHDA and CDR2 is SQIVND (reference sequence). CDR3 residues: CASTSGLNTEAFF.

This clonotype was seen a few times. V and J are TRBV6-6 and TRBJ1-2, with D perhaps TRBD1 (6 bases). With 7 bases removed from V and 5 bases from J, the gap between germline ends came to 17 bases. The germline CDR1 and CDR2 sequences are MNHNY and SVGAGI (reference sequence). CDR3 length: 14 residues. The CDR3 here is CASITSQGRYGYTF. CDR3 DNA: TGTGCCAGCATAACGTCCCAGGGGAGATATGGCTACACCTTC.

The table lists this clonotype with a few counts. The J gene is TRBJ2-4, the V gene TRBV6-5; possibly TRBD1 or TRBD2 for D (6 bases each). Deletions cut 4 bases from V and 1 base from J, with 26 bases between. This CDR3 contains 20 residues. The germline CDR1 and CDR2 sequences are MNHEY and SVGAGI. This CDR3 is CASSWPLHLTGTLAKNIQYF. CDR3 nucleotide sequence: TGTGCCAGCAGTTGGCCCCTCCACCTCACAGGGACTTTGGCCAAAAACATTCAGTACTTC.

This clonotype was observed many times. The chain employs TRBV6-5 and TRBJ2-2; tentative D call: TRBD2 (6 bases). V gave up 2 bases and J gave up 6 bases, with 7 bases separating them. This CDR3 comprises 13 residues. CDR1 is MNHEY, CDR2 SVGAGI, per germline. The CDR3 DNA is TGTGCCAGCAGTTACGGGGAGGCCGGGGAGCTGTTTTTT. This translates into CASSYGEAGELFF.

The rearrangement links TRBV3-1 to TRBJ2-7; TRBD2 matches at 8 bases. V shed 3 bases and J 2 bases; nucleotides not matched to a gene: 6. Germline CDR1 and CDR2: LGHDT and YNNKEL (reference sequence). The CDR3 runs 15 residues. CDR3 amino acids: CASSQVGLGPYEQYF. CDR3 DNA: TGTGCCAGCAGCCAGGTGGGACTAGGGCCCTACGAGCAGTACTTC.